A selection of T cell receptor beta chains follows, all from one sample in a study of cytomegalovirus exposure and HLA in healthy donors. The method was immunoSEQ multiplex PCR; TCRdb's version includes in-frame clones alone and lacks a portion of them. The sample contains some 200,000 clones, about 77% of which appear only once. Sequencing was done on a sample of PBMCs. The source of these receptors is a woman aged 25-40 years in good health and CMV-seronegative. Both conserved end residues are part of each CDR3. The D gene is left open where the match is weak. Only part of the rows carry a size: once, few, many, or a class if the clone is expanded.

len: 14; j_gene: TRBJ2-5; abundance: -; d_gene: TRBD1; v_gene: TRBV5-1; CDR3nt: TGCGCCAGCAGCTTGAGACAGGGCCAAGAGACCCAGTACTTC; CDR3aa: CASSLRQGQETQYF
len: 17; j_gene: TRBJ2-1; abundance: -; d_gene: TRBD2; v_gene: TRBV7-9; CDR3nt: TGTGCCAGCAGCTTACAGGTTTGGGACTGGGGGGGCAATGAGCAGTTCTTC; CDR3aa: CASSLQVWDWGGNEQFF
len: 15; j_gene: TRBJ2-7; abundance: -; d_gene: -; v_gene: TRBV7-9; CDR3nt: TGTGCCAGCAATCCCAGGGGGACTCCCTCTTATGAGCAGTACTTC; CDR3aa: CASNPRGTPSYEQYF
len: 14; j_gene: TRBJ2-7; abundance: -; d_gene: TRBD2; v_gene: TRBV28; CDR3nt: TGTGCCAGCAGTTTTTCGGCGGGAGTCTACGAGCAGTACTTC; CDR3aa: CASSFSAGVYEQYF
len: 19; j_gene: TRBJ2-5; abundance: -; d_gene: TRBD1; v_gene: TRBV5-1; CDR3nt: TGCGCCAGCAGCGTACTACAGGGGGTTTTCGGAGCGGAGGCGGAGACCCAGTACTTC; CDR3aa: CASSVLQGVFGAEAETQYF
len: 14; j_gene: TRBJ1-3; abundance: -; d_gene: TRBD1; v_gene: TRBV5-1; CDR3nt: TGCGCCAGCAGGGACAGGGGCTCAGGAAACACCATATATTTT; CDR3aa: CASRDRGSGNTIYF
len: 14; j_gene: TRBJ1-6; abundance: few; d_gene: -; v_gene: TRBV15; CDR3nt: TGTGCCACCAGCAGAGGTACTTATAATTCACCCCTCCACTTT; CDR3aa: CATSRGTYNSPLHF
len: 14; j_gene: TRBJ2-7; abundance: -; d_gene: TRBD2; v_gene: TRBV27; CDR3nt: TGTGCCAGCAGCGAAGCGGGGGGCGTCTACGAGCAGTACTTC; CDR3aa: CASSEAGGVYEQYF
len: 17; j_gene: TRBJ1-2; abundance: -; d_gene: -; v_gene: TRBV7-9; CDR3nt: TGTGCCAGCAGCTTATCGCCGGGTAGGGCCGGGGAGTATGGCTACACCTTC; CDR3aa: CASSLSPGRAGEYGYTF
len: 16; j_gene: TRBJ1-1; abundance: -; d_gene: -; v_gene: TRBV7-9; CDR3nt: TGTGCCAGCAGCCCCGAGGGACTCCACCTCGGCACTGAAGCTTTCTTT; CDR3aa: CASSPEGLHLGTEAFF
len: 16; j_gene: TRBJ1-6; abundance: -; d_gene: TRBD1; v_gene: TRBV27; CDR3nt: TGTGCCAGCAGTCCCGGGACAGGGGATAGGAATTCACCCCTCCACTTT; CDR3aa: CASSPGTGDRNSPLHF
len: 16; j_gene: TRBJ1-5; abundance: -; d_gene: TRBD1; v_gene: TRBV19; CDR3nt: TGTGCCAGTAGTACACCGGGACAGGGCTCCAATCAGCCCCAGCATTTT; CDR3aa: CASSTPGQGSNQPQHF
len: 17; j_gene: TRBJ1-2; abundance: once; d_gene: TRBD1; v_gene: TRBV5-1; CDR3nt: TGCGCCAGCAGCCGCGGACAGGGTGAAGCTTCTATCTATGGCTACACCTTC; CDR3aa: CASSRGQGEASIYGYTF
len: 15; j_gene: TRBJ1-2; abundance: -; d_gene: TRBD1; v_gene: TRBV19; CDR3nt: TGTGCCAGTAGTTTCTATGGGACAGGGGACGATGGCTACACCTTC; CDR3aa: CASSFYGTGDDGYTF
len: 14; j_gene: TRBJ2-5; abundance: -; d_gene: TRBD1; v_gene: TRBV28; CDR3nt: TGTGCCAGCATTATGACAGGGGATAGAAAGACCCAGTACTTC; CDR3aa: CASIMTGDRKTQYF
len: 16; j_gene: TRBJ2-1; abundance: many; d_gene: TRBD2; v_gene: TRBV6-4; CDR3nt: TGTGCCAGCAGTGACTCGGGACTAGCGGGAGGGAATGAGCAGTTCTTC; CDR3aa: CASSDSGLAGGNEQFF
len: 16; j_gene: TRBJ2-3; abundance: once; d_gene: TRBD1; v_gene: TRBV4-1; CDR3nt: TGCGCCAGCAGCCAGCCGACAGGGGGAAACACAGATACGCAGTATTTT; CDR3aa: CASSQPTGGNTDTQYF
len: 15; j_gene: TRBJ2-2; abundance: -; d_gene: -; v_gene: TRBV27; CDR3nt: TGTGCCACCCACGAGCGGGCTCCGAACACCGGGGAGCTGTTTTTT; CDR3aa: CATHERAPNTGELFF
len: 15; j_gene: TRBJ2-7; abundance: -; d_gene: -; v_gene: TRBV5-1; CDR3nt: TGCGCCAGCAGCTTTTCAGGGGCCCGGGCCTACGAGCAGTACTTC; CDR3aa: CASSFSGARAYEQYF
len: 15; j_gene: TRBJ1-2; abundance: -; d_gene: TRBD1; v_gene: TRBV7-2; CDR3nt: TGTGCCAGCAGCGCTCCGGGACAGCCCATCTATGGCTACACCTTC; CDR3aa: CASSAPGQPIYGYTF
len: 11; j_gene: TRBJ2-7; abundance: -; d_gene: -; v_gene: TRBV2; CDR3nt: TGTGCCAGCACCTGGGAGCGGGCGGGGTACTTC; CDR3aa: CASTWERAGYF
len: 16; j_gene: TRBJ2-1; abundance: -; d_gene: -; v_gene: TRBV4-2; CDR3nt: TGTGCCAGCAGCCAAGAACCCGGCTCGGGGTCCAATGAGCAGTTCTTC; CDR3aa: CASSQEPGSGSNEQFF
len: 15; j_gene: TRBJ2-7; abundance: -; d_gene: TRBD2; v_gene: TRBV5-1; CDR3nt: TGCGCCAGCAGCCAGGTCCGCGGGGGGAGGTACGAGCAGTACTTC; CDR3aa: CASSQVRGGRYEQYF
len: 16; j_gene: TRBJ1-5; abundance: -; d_gene: TRBD1; v_gene: TRBV23-1; CDR3nt: TGCGCCAGCAGTCAATCGGGGACAGGGGCGGTTCAGCCCCAGCATTTT; CDR3aa: CASSQSGTGAVQPQHF